Each of the 9 T cell receptor beta chains below was sequenced from the same sample in a study of OX40 agonist ivuxolimab in advanced cancers. Using immunoSEQ multiplex PCR, the repertoire was profiled, and TCRdb retains in-frame clones only, with some absent. The profile shows tens of thousands of clones, 65% to 80% of them singletons. The sample in question was CD4+ or CD8+ T cells sorted from blood, obtained in a trial of the OX40 agonist ivuxolimab. These receptors originate from an adult with an advanced solid tumor such as melanoma, head and neck, liver or kidney cancer.

The chain carries TRBV5-4 and TRBJ2-3; 15 nucleotides agree with TRBD2. Germline CDR1 reads SGHNT; CDR2 reads YYREEE (reference sequence). The CDR3 totals 16 residues. J was trimmed by 5 bases and V by 4 bases; bases with no gene match: 5. DNA of the CDR3: TGTGCCAGCAGCGCAGGACTAGCGGGGGGGGAAGATACGCAGTATTTT. Protein: CASSAGLAGGEDTQYF.

The chain is built from TRBV28 and TRBJ1-5, with 7 bases matching TRBD1. CDR3 length equals 13 residues. CDR1 is MDHEN and CDR2 is SYDVKM in the germline V gene. Unmatched junction bases numbered 5, after V lost 7 bases and J lost 5 bases. For the CDR3, the DNA is TGTGCCAGCAAGACAGGGATTTATCAGCCCCAGCATTTT. It encodes CASKTGIYQPQHF.

CDR3 residues: CAVLKRDTRTSYEQYF. CDR3 DNA: TGTGCCGTTCTAAAACGGGACACCAGGACCTCCTACGAGCAGTACTTC. The chain employs TRBV2 and TRBJ2-7; D may be TRBD1 (6 bases). Germline-derived CDR1 and CDR2 are SNHLY and FYNNEI. V shed 11 bases and J shed 0 bases, with 23 bases lying between them. There are 16 residues in the CDR3.

The rearrangement uses TRBV7-9 and TRBJ2-7; D is perhaps TRBD1 (6 bases). V shed 2 bases and J shed 6 bases, with 20 bases lying between them. Germline V CDR1 and CDR2: SEHNR, FQNEAQ (reference sequence). This CDR3 spans 16 amino acids. The DNA of the CDR3 is TGTGCCAGCAGCTTAACAGGGCAACACACAGGGACCGAGCAGTACTTC. Protein sequence: CASSLTGQHTGTEQYF.

This chain uses TRBV6-6 with TRBJ1-6; TRBD1 aligns across 7 bases. From germline, CDR1 is MNHNY and CDR2 SVGAGI (reference sequence). The V gene end was trimmed by 10 bases and the J gene end by 9 bases; junction bases not matched to a gene: 12. The CDR3 consists of 14 residues. The CDR3, as DNA: TGTGCCACCACCTCATGGGGACAGCTTTCACCCCTCCACTTT. Translating gives CATTSWGQLSPLHF.

In this sample, this clone turned up many times. V usage is TRBV2 and J usage is TRBJ2-1; tentatively, D is TRBD2 (5 bases). V was cut by 6 bases and J by 8 bases, with 11 bases left in between. The CDR3 sequence is 12 residues long. Per germline, CDR1 SNHLY and CDR2 FYNNEI. The CDR3 DNA reads as TGTGCCAGCAGCTTGCTCGGGGATGAGCAGTTCTTC. Its translation: CASSLLGDEQFF.

This clone turned up a few times. The J gene is TRBJ1-1, the V gene TRBV4-2; D is unclear. The CDR3 is 15 amino acids. V was cut by 0 bases and J by 0 bases, with 8 bases left in between. Germline CDR1 and CDR2: LGHNA and YNFKEQ. The CDR3, as DNA: TGTGCCAGCAGCCAAGAACAGCAAATGAACACTGAAGCTTTCTTT. Amino acids: CASSQEQQMNTEAFF.

In this sample, this clone turned up once. This sequence joins TRBV20-1 and TRBJ2-5; D is undetermined. Germline loops: CDR1 DFQATT, CDR2 SNEGSKA (reference sequence). The CDR3 consists of 11 residues. V was pared by 3 bases and J by 5 bases, with 7 bases between. The CDR3: CSASFSETQYF. The CDR3 nucleotides read TGCAGTGCTAGTTTCTCGGAGACCCAGTACTTC.

This chain links TRBV4-2 with TRBJ1-2, with D unclear. Trimming removed 5 bases from V and 4 bases from J, with 8 bases in between. Per the germline V gene, CDR1 is LGHNA and CDR2 is YNFKEQ. This CDR3 spans 12 amino acids. The CDR3 DNA is TGTGCCAGCAGCTTTCTGAGCTATGGCTACACCTTC. This translates into CASSFLSYGYTF.